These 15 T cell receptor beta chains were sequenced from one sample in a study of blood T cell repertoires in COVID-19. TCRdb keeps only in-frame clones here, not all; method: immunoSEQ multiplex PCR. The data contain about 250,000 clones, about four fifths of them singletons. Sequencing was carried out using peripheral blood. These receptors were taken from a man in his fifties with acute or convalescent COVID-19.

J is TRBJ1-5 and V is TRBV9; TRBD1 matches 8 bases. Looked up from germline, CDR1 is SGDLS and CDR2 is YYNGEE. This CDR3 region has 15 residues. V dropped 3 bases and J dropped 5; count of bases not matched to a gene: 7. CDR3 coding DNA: TGTGCCAGCAGCGGGCCAGGGGGCGCAGATCAGCCCCAGCATTTT. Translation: CASSGPGGADQPQHF.

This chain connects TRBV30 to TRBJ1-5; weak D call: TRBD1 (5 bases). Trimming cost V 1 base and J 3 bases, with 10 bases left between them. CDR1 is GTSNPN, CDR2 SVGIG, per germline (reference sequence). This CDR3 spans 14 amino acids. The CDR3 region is CAWSGGRDNQPQHF. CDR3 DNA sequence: TGTGCCTGGAGTGGGGGCAGGGACAATCAGCCCCAGCATTTT.

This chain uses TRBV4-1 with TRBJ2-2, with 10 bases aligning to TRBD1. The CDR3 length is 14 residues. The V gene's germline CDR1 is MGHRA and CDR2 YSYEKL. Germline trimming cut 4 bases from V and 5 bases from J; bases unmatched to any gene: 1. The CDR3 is CASSRDRGTGELFF. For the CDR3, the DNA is TGCGCCAGCAGCCGGGACAGGGGAACCGGGGAGCTGTTTTTT.

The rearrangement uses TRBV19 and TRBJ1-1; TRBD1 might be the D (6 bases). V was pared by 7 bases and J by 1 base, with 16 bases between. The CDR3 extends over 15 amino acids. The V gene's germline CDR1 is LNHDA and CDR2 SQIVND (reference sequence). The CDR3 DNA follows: TGTGCCAGTACGCCGTCCGGGACACCGAACACTGAAGCTTTCTTT. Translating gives CASTPSGTPNTEAFF.

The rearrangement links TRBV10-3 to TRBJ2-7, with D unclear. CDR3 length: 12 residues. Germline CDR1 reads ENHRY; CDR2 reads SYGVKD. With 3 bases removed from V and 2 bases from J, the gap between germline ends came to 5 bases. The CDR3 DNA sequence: TGTGCCATCAGTGAAACAGCCTACGAGCAGTACTTC. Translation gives CAISETAYEQYF.

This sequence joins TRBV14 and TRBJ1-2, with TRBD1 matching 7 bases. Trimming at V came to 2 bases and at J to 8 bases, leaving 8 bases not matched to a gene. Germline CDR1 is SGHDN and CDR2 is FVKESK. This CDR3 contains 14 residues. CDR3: CASSQWTGGRGYTF. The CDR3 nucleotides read TGTGCCAGCAGCCAATGGACAGGTGGAAGAGGCTACACCTTC.

Written as DNA, the CDR3 is TGTGCCAGTAGGGCCGGAGCCCCCTACAATGAGCAGTTCTTC. Protein sequence: CASRAGAPYNEQFF. The chain combines TRBV19 with TRBJ2-1; D remains ambiguous. The CDR3 is 14 residues long. Germline lookup yields CDR1 LNHDA and CDR2 SQIVND (reference sequence). V lost 6 bases and J lost 2, with 11 bases in between.

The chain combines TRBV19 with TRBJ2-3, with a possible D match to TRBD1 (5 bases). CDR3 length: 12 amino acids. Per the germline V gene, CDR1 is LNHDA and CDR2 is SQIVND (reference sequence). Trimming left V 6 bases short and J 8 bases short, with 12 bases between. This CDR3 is CASSTTGRTQYF. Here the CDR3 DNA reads TGTGCCAGTAGCACAACAGGACGTACGCAGTATTTT.

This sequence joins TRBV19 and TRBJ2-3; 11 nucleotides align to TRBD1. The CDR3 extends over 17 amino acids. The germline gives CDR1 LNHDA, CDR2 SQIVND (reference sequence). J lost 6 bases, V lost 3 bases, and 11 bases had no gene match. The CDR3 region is CASSMGKGQGVRDTQYF. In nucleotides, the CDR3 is TGTGCCAGTAGTATGGGAAAGGGACAGGGGGTTAGGGATACGCAGTATTTT.

CDR3 sequence (DNA): TGTGCCAGCAGCTTACAGGGAAGCGGACAGCCCCAGCATTTT. Encoded protein: CASSLQGSGQPQHF. V and J are TRBV5-6 and TRBJ1-5; possibly TRBD1 for D (6 bases). This CDR3 comprises 14 residues. Between the trimmed V and J ends, which lost 2 bases and 7 bases, there was a span of 13 bases. Germline loops: CDR1 SGHDT, CDR2 YYEEEE.

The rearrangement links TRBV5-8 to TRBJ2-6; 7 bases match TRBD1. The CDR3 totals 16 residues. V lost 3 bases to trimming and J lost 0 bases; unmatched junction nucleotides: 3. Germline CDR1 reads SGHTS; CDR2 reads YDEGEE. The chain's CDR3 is CASSWTGISGANVLTF. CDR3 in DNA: TGTGCCAGCAGCTGGACAGGTATCTCTGGGGCCAACGTCCTGACTTTC.

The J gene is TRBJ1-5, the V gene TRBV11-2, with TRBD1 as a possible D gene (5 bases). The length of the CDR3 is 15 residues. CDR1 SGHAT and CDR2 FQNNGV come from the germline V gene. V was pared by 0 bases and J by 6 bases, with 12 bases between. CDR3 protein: CASSLDPGNSQPQHF. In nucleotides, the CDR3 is TGTGCCAGCAGCTTAGATCCAGGGAATTCTCAGCCCCAGCATTTT.

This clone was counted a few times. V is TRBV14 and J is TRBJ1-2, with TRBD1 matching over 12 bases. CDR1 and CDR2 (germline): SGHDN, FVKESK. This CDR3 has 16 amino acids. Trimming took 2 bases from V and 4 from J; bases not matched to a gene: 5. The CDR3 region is CASSQPGQGASYGYTF. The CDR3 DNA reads TGTGCCAGCAGCCAACCGGGACAGGGGGCTTCCTATGGCTACACCTTC.

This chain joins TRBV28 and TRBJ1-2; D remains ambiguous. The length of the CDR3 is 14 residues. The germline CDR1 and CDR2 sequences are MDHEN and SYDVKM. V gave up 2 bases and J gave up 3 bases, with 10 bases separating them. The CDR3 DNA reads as TGTGCCAGCAGTTTAAGAGGCCAGTACTATGGCTACACCTTC. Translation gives CASSLRGQYYGYTF.

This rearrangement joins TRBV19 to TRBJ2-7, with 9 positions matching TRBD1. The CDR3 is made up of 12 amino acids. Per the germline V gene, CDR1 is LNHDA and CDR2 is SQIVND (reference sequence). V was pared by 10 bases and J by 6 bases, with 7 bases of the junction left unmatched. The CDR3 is CATQMDRGEQYF. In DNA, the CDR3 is TGTGCCACCCAAATGGACAGGGGCGAGCAGTACTTC.